The present T cell receptor (beta chain) was sequenced within a study of blood T cells in healthy people across ages. The authors ran a second PCR of about 6 to 12 cycles using a sample-barcoded 5' primer and a J-beta primer mix. Template switching added a 12-random-nucleotide identifier to every cDNA molecule. TCRdb fed the 5' RACE reads into MiXCR, producing one record per CDR3 protein. The data contain around 750,000 distinct CDR3 sequences, approximately 53% of them singletons. In regard to this clonotype: A junction boundary mismatches the germline segment, possibly from a read error.

CDR1 is DFQATT and CDR2 is SNEGSKA in the germline V gene (reference sequence). The CDR3 loop spans 13 amino acids. The specimen was blood. The origin of this receptor is a man aged 80 or over in good health. V usage is TRBV20-1 and J usage is TRBJ2-7; D unresolved. The CDR3 nucleotides are TGCAGTCCTAGGGCGTCCCCAGAAAAGGTGCAGTACTTC. The encoded protein is CSPRASPEKVQYF.